This is a list of T cell receptor beta chains from one sample in a study of long-term antiretroviral therapy in people with HIV. Data came from immunoSEQ multiplex PCR; TCRdb stores just in-frame clones and leaves some out. The table includes tens of thousands of clones, 82% detected once. This material consisted of unsorted PBMCs, taken 0.2 years after starting antiretroviral therapy. The receptors derive from a woman in her twenties or thirties with HIV. CDR3s include the opening cysteine and the closing phenylalanine or tryptophan. A D gene is named only where the DNA matches it firmly. Expanded clones are given a class, and other clones once, few, many or no size at all.

TRBV18	-	-	TRBJ2-7	TGTGCCAGCTCAACGACAGTCGGGGAGCAGTACTTC	CASSTTVGEQYF
TRBV7-2	-	TRBD2	TRBJ2-2	TGTGCCAGCAGCCGACTAGCGGGGTACACCGGGGAGCTGTTTTTT	CASSRLAGYTGELFF
TRBV27	-	-	TRBJ1-1	TGTGCCAGCAGTCTACGACAGCAGAACACTGAAGCTTTCTTT	CASSLRQQNTEAFF
TRBV5-1	once	-	TRBJ1-3	TGCGCCAGCAGCCCAGGACAGTTCTCTGGGTTAGGAAACACCATATATTTT	CASSPGQFSGLGNTIYF
TRBV11-2	-	TRBD1	TRBJ2-7	TGTGCCAGCAGCTCCCCTCGGACAGGGAGCTACGAGCAGTACTTC	CASSSPRTGSYEQYF
TRBV5-6	-	TRBD2	TRBJ2-3	TGTGCCAGCAGCTGGCGGGACGGGGGGGATACGCAGTATTTT	CASSWRDGGDTQYF
TRBV19	once	TRBD1	TRBJ2-2	TGTGCCAGTAGATGGACAGGGTCCGGGGAGCTGTTTTTT	CASRWTGSGELFF
TRBV9	few	-	TRBJ1-6	TGTGCCAGCAGCGGGGGATCTTCACCCCTCCACTTT	CASSGGSSPLHF
TRBV7-8	once	-	TRBJ2-5	TGTGCCAGCAGCCCCACTCCGGGACTGATGTACTTC	CASSPTPGLMYF
TRBV9	once	-	TRBJ1-3	TGTGCCAGCAGCTCCAGGGACTCTGGAAACACCATATATTTT	CASSSRDSGNTIYF
TRBV10-1	-	-	TRBJ2-7	TGCGCCAGCAGTCTATCCGGGACATTATCCTACGAGCAGTACTTC	CASSLSGTLSYEQYF
TRBV30	-	-	TRBJ1-1	TGTGCCTGGATCAGGAACACTGAAGCTTTCTTT	CAWIRNTEAFF
TRBV7-2	-	-	TRBJ1-3	TGTGCCAGCAGCAAAGGGGGGTCTGGAAACACCATATATTTT	CASSKGGSGNTIYF
TRBV7-8	-	TRBD1	TRBJ1-1	TGTGCCAGCAGCTTAGGCTCAGGGGGCTTGAACACTGAAGCTTTCTTT	CASSLGSGGLNTEAFF
TRBV19	-	-	TRBJ1-6	TGTGCCAGTAGTATAGTAGTGACACAAAATTCACCCCTCCACTTT	CASSIVVTQNSPLHF
TRBV5-6	few	TRBD2	TRBJ2-7	TGTGCCAGCAGCCCGCCTCTGAGCGGGGACCTGTACTTC	CASSPPLSGDLYF
TRBV5-8	-	TRBD2	TRBJ2-2	TGTGCCAGCAGCCCCCGGGACTACAGGTCCGGGGAGCTGTTTTTT	CASSPRDYRSGELFF
TRBV11-1	-	-	TRBJ1-6	TGTGCCAGCAGCTTAGGCCAGGGCTATTCACCCCTCCACTTT	CASSLGQGYSPLHF
TRBV5-4	few	-	TRBJ1-5	TGTGCCAGCAGCTTCGGGACCGATTTAGGTCAGCCCCAGCATTTT	CASSFGTDLGQPQHF
TRBV11-2	once	-	TRBJ1-2	TGTGCCAGCAGGGCAGCAGGGGTGGTGAGTGGCTACACCTTC	CASRAAGVVSGYTF
TRBV6-1	-	-	TRBJ1-3	TGTGCCAGCAGTGAAATCGAGCGTCGCTCTGGAAACACCATATATTTT	CASSEIERRSGNTIYF
TRBV6-1	once	-	TRBJ2-4	TGTGCCAGCAGTGATGGTGCCAAAAACATTCAGTACTTC	CASSDGAKNIQYF
TRBV5-1	-	-	TRBJ1-1	TGCGCCAGCAGCTTAAACCCCAGGGGCGACACTGAAGCTTTCTTT	CASSLNPRGDTEAFF
TRBV10-3	once	TRBD2	TRBJ2-1	TGTGCCATCAGTGAAAAAAGTGGACTAGCGGGGGACAGCTCCTACAATGAGCAGTTCTTC	CAISEKSGLAGDSSYNEQFF
TRBV6-5	-	-	TRBJ1-1	TGTGCCAGCTTGTCATCCACTGAAGCTTTCTTT	CASLSSTEAFF
TRBV6-1	-	-	TRBJ2-3	TGTGCCAGCAGTGGCAGGACCACAGATACGCAGTATTTT	CASSGRTTDTQYF
TRBV6-5	few	TRBD1	TRBJ2-7	TGTGCCAGCAGGTATACCGGGACAGACTACGAGCAGTACTTC	CASRYTGTDYEQYF
TRBV5-1	-	-	TRBJ1-1	TGCGCCAGCAGCCCGTCTGGGGGGAACACTGAAGCTTTCTTT	CASSPSGGNTEAFF
TRBV18	-	-	TRBJ1-2	TGTGCCAGCTCACCAACTAACAGCAACTATGGCTACACCTTC	CASSPTNSNYGYTF
TRBV6-6	-	TRBD1	TRBJ1-1	TGTGCCAGCAGCCGGACAGGGCTGAACACTGAAGCTTTCTTT	CASSRTGLNTEAFF
TRBV30	-	TRBD2	TRBJ2-1	TGTGCCTGTCTAGCGGAGAGCTCCTACAATGAGCAGTTCTTC	CACLAESSYNEQFF
TRBV10-3	once	-	TRBJ1-5	TGTGCCATCAGTCCGGGGGGGCAGGGCAAACAGCCCCAGCATTTT	CAISPGGQGKQPQHF
TRBV10-3	-	-	TRBJ1-1	TGTGCCATCAGTGAGTCCGGGGAGATGAACACTGAAGCTTTCTTT	CAISESGEMNTEAFF
TRBV2	-	TRBD2	TRBJ2-3	TGTGCCAGCAGCCTACTAGCGGGGGAAGATACGCAGTATTTT	CASSLLAGEDTQYF
TRBV6-5	-	-	TRBJ1-5	TGTGCCAGCAGTTCCCAGTACAGCAATCAGCCCCAGCATTTT	CASSSQYSNQPQHF
TRBV7-2	-	-	TRBJ1-3	TGTGCCAGCAGCCTGGGTGGAAACACCATATATTTT	CASSLGGNTIYF
TRBV4-1	-	-	TRBJ1-2	TGCGCCAGCAGCCAACCTAATTTGGGACACGGAGAGAGCTACACCTTC	CASSQPNLGHGESYTF
TRBV6-1	-	TRBD1	TRBJ1-2	TGTGCCAACAGCCGACAGGGAGATCGCGGTGGCTACACCTTC	CANSRQGDRGGYTF
TRBV4-1	-	-	TRBJ1-1	TGCGCCAGCAGCCAAAGCGCCCTTTCCGAAGCTTTCTTT	CASSQSALSEAFF
TRBV13	-	TRBD1	TRBJ1-4	TGTGCCAGCAGCCTCAGGGGGCGAGGTGAAAAACTGTTTTTT	CASSLRGRGEKLFF
TRBV11-1	-	TRBD1	TRBJ1-1	TGTGCCAGCAGCACCCCAGGGGGCCTGCAAGCTTTCTTT	CASSTPGGLQAFF
TRBV6-5	-	-	TRBJ2-2	TGTGCCAGCAGCAAACAGGGCTGGAGCACCGGGGAGCTGTTTTTT	CASSKQGWSTGELFF
TRBV9	-	TRBD2	TRBJ2-1	TGTGCCAGCAGCCCTAGCGGGGGTTGGTACAATGAGCAGTTCTTC	CASSPSGGWYNEQFF
TRBV2	-	-	TRBJ1-1	TGTGCCAGAAAAGGGTATTCGTCTGCTGAAGCTTTCTTT	CARKGYSSAEAFF
TRBV19	few	TRBD1	TRBJ1-6	TGTGCCAGCAGACAGGGGGCATCCTCCTATAATTCACCCCTCCACTTT	CASRQGASSYNSPLHF
TRBV7-2	once	-	TRBJ1-1	TGTGCCAGCAGCTCGGGACGGAACACTGAAGCTTTCTTT	CASSSGRNTEAFF
TRBV5-1	-	-	TRBJ2-2	TGCGCCAGCAGCTTGAGGAACACCGGGGAGCTGTTTTTT	CASSLRNTGELFF
TRBV6-1	-	TRBD1	TRBJ1-2	TGTGCCAGCAGAGAAGGACAGGGGGGGCACTATGGCTACACCTTC	CASREGQGGHYGYTF
TRBV5-1	-	TRBD1	TRBJ2-5	TGCGCCAGCAGCTTGGTAGGACAGGAAGGGACCCAGTACTTC	CASSLVGQEGTQYF
TRBV7-3	-	-	TRBJ2-6	TGTGCCAGCAGCCACCAGGACCCTGGGGCCAACGTCCTGACTTTC	CASSHQDPGANVLTF
TRBV5-8	-	TRBD2	TRBJ2-3	TGTGCCAGCAGCCGCGGGACTAGCGGGCCACTCAGGGGTCATACGCAGTATTTT	CASSRGTSGPLRGHTQYF
TRBV4-2	few	TRBD1	TRBJ1-1	TGTGCCAGCAGCCAAATGGGACAGGGGAACACTGAAGCTTTCTTT	CASSQMGQGNTEAFF
TRBV19	-	-	TRBJ1-1	TGTGCCAGTAGTATGCGCGGATCTGAAGCTTTCTTT	CASSMRGSEAFF
TRBV5-1	-	TRBD1	TRBJ2-2	TGCGCCAGCAGAGCAGGGGGCACCACCGGGGAGCTGTTTTTT	CASRAGGTTGELFF